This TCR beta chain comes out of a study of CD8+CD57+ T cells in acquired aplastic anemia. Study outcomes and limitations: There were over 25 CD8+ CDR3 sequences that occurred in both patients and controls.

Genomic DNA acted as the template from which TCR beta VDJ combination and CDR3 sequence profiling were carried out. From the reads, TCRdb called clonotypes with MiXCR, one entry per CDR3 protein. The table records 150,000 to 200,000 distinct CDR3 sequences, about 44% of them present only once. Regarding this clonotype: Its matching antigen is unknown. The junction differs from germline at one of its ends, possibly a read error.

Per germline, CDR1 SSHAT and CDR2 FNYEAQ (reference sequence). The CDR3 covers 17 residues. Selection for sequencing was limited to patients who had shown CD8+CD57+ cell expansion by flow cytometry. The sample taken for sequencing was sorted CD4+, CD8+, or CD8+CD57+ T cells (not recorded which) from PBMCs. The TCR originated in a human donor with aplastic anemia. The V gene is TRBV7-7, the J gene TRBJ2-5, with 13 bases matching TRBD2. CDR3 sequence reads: CASSPDRTSGRGGTQYF. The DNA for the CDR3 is TGTGCTAGCAGCCCCGACCGGACTAGCGGGAGAGGCGGGACCCAGTACTTC.